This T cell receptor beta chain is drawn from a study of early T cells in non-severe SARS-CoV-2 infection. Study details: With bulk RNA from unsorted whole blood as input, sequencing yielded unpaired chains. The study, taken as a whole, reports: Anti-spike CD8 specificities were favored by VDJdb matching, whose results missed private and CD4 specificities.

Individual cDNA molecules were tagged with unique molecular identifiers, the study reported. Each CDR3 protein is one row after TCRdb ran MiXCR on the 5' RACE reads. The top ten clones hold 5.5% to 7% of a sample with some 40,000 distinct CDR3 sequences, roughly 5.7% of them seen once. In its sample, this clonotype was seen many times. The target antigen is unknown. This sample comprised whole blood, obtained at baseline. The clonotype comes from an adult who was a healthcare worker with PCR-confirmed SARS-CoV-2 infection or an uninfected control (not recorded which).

Written as DNA, the CDR3 is TGCAGTGCTAGAAGGGAGGGAAGGGGTTCACCCCTCCACTTT. The encoded protein is CSARREGRGSPLHF. This chain connects TRBV20-1 to TRBJ1-6, with D perhaps matching TRBD1 (5 bases). Germline V gene sequence: CDR1 DFQATT, CDR2 SNEGSKA (reference sequence). The V and J ends lost 2 bases and 9 bases respectively, with 14 bases between them. The CDR3 has 14 residues.